This TCR beta chain was retrieved from a study of blood T cell repertoires in COVID-19. Study overall: The United States, Italy and Spain supplied acute and convalescent COVID-19 samples. T cells, B-cell-depleted T cells, or PBMCs provided the cDNA or gDNA that served as material.

The germline V gene has CDR1 SNHLY and CDR2 FYNNEI. J lost 4 bases, V lost 8 bases, and 9 bases had no gene match. The CDR3 spans 15 residues. Methods used by the authors: Counts of nucleated cells, estimated from reference gene primer amplification, were obtained. The assay was immunoSEQ multiplex PCR, and TCRdb's table has in-frame clones only and misses some. Clone size and the V and J calls come from that table; the DNA yielded D and trimming. The sample shows around 180,000 clones, less than 85% of them seen only once. The material sequenced was peripheral blood. This clonotype was obtained from an elderly woman with acute or convalescent COVID-19. The chain uses TRBV2 and TRBJ1-1; 11 bases map to TRBD1. For the CDR3, the DNA is TGTGCCAGCTCCCGGGACAGGGGGACGGTCACTGAAGCTTTCTTT. Its protein is CASSRDRGTVTEAFF.